This TCR beta chain is drawn from a study of shared clonotypes between healthy human individuals. Looking at the study overall: Samples came from a couple of female and three male donors aged 18 to 49.

Genomic DNA (from each subset) was split evenly across several immunoSEQ plates. The authors loaded 200 ng DNA, 30,000 to 35,000 T cell genomes, into sorted-subset replicate PCRs. Using immunoSEQ multiplex PCR, the repertoire was profiled, and TCRdb retains in-frame clones only, with some absent. The data contain approximately 2,000,000 clones, 80% to 95% of them seen just once; the ten biggest clones take up around 0.38%. The donors were all Caucasian adults (living in Nashville, Tennessee). This CDR3 comprises 15 residues. CDR1 SGHVS and CDR2 FQNEAQ come from the germline V gene. The ends were cut back, 0 bases at V and 1 base at J, with 9 bases in the middle.

This clonotype was obtained from a man younger than 35 in good health. Some clones in this sample may be carry-over from other donors' samples. The chain has TRBV7-8 and TRBJ1-1; D not certain. Sequencing was carried out using naive CD4+ T cells from PBMCs. The subset denotes: CD45RA+ positively selected. The CDR3, as DNA: TGTGCCAGCAGCTTAGCGGCCAGTCCGAACACTGAAGCTTTCTTT. This sequence encodes CASSLAASPNTEAFF.